The rows below give T cell receptor beta chains drawn from one sample of a study of cytomegalovirus exposure and HLA in healthy donors. Sequencing was performed with immunoSEQ multiplex PCR; in TCRdb, only in-frame clones are kept and a portion is missing. The table includes under 200,000 clones, around 80% detected once. The sequenced sample consisted of PBMCs. The source is a man in his forties in good health and CMV-seronegative. The CDR3 runs from the conserved cysteine through the conserved F or W. The D gene is left open where the match is weak. Clone sizes are given selectively: once, few, many, or a class where the clone is expanded.

j_call clone_size v_call d_call cdr3_nt cdr3_aa
TRBJ2-2 . TRBV7-3 . TGTGCCAGCAGCGCGGCCCGTGGTGCCGGGGAGCTGTTTTTT CASSAARGAGELFF
TRBJ1-1 . TRBV5-6 . TGTGCCAGCAGCTTGGTTTCGGGCACTGAAGCTTTCTTT CASSLVSGTEAFF
TRBJ1-1 . TRBV19 . TGTGCCACCGGCAACGGGAGGAACACTGAAGCTTTCTTT CATGNGRNTEAFF
TRBJ2-7 . TRBV18 . TGTGCCAGCTCACCAGCAGGGCAATCTTCCTACGAGCAGTACTTC CASSPAGQSSYEQYF
TRBJ1-3 . TRBV6-5 . TGTGCCTGCACGGGGGGGATTACTGGAAACACCATATATTTT CACTGGITGNTIYF
TRBJ2-1 . TRBV7-8 . TGTGCCAGCAGCTTAGTTTTTGACTCACCCGACAGCTACAATGAGCAGTTCTTC CASSLVFDSPDSYNEQFF
TRBJ1-1 . TRBV10-3 . TGTGCCATCTCTGCGACAGCGGGCTTTAACACTGAAGCTTTCTTT CAISATAGFNTEAFF
TRBJ2-7 . TRBV14 . TGTGCCAGCAGCCAAGACGGCTACGAGCAGTACTTC CASSQDGYEQYF
TRBJ2-7 . TRBV7-2 TRBD2 TGTGCCAGCAGCCGGGGGACCTTAAGCGGGGACTCCTACGAGCAGTACTTC CASSRGTLSGDSYEQYF
TRBJ1-5 . TRBV19 TRBD1 TGTGCCAGTAGTACGAACAGGGGGATGGGTGTTCAGCCCCAGCATTTT CASSTNRGMGVQPQHF
TRBJ1-1 . TRBV6-5 . TGTGCCAGCAGGTTGGCTGGGCAGGCGAACACTGAAGCTTTCTTT CASRLAGQANTEAFF
TRBJ2-2 . TRBV5-8 . TGTGCCACCGGACAGCTGCGCACCGGGGAGCTGTTTTTT CATGQLRTGELFF
TRBJ1-2 . TRBV5-1 . TGCGCCAGCAGCTTGGGTAGCGAGAACTATGGCTACACCTTC CASSLGSENYGYTF
TRBJ2-6 once TRBV29-1 . TGCAGCGTTTTACAGGGGGCCAACGTCCTGACTTTC CSVLQGANVLTF
TRBJ2-7 . TRBV30 TRBD1 TGTGCCTGGAGTGGAACAGGACAGGGAACCTACGAGCAGTACTTC CAWSGTGQGTYEQYF
TRBJ1-2 . TRBV5-6 . TGTGCCAGCAGCTTGGAGAGGGACTATGGCTACACCTTC CASSLERDYGYTF
TRBJ2-1 once TRBV5-1 TRBD2 TGCGCCAGCAGCTGGGCGGGAGTGATAACGGATGAGCAGTTCTTC CASSWAGVITDEQFF
TRBJ1-3 . TRBV29-1 . TGCAGCGTTGCCCACATGTCTGGAAACACCATATATTTT CSVAHMSGNTIYF
TRBJ1-5 few TRBV11-2 . TGTGCCAGCAGCTTAGTCCCCGACACCTATCAGCCCCAGCATTTT CASSLVPDTYQPQHF
TRBJ2-7 . TRBV5-1 . TGCGCCAGCAGCTTGGCAATACAGGGCCCCAAGTACTTC CASSLAIQGPKYF
TRBJ2-7 . TRBV9 . TGTGCCAGCAGCCCCCAGGGGCAAGGCTACGAGCAGTACTTC CASSPQGQGYEQYF
TRBJ1-2 . TRBV6-1 TRBD1 TGTGCCAGCAGCAGGGGGCCTTTCTATGGCTACACCTTC CASSRGPFYGYTF
TRBJ2-5 . TRBV10-1 TRBD2 TGCGCCAGCAGTGAGTCGACTGCGGGGGGTCGAGAGACCCAGTACTTC CASSESTAGGRETQYF
TRBJ1-1 . TRBV5-1 . TGCGCCAGCAGCCAAGGCGGGAGGACTGAAGCTTTCTTT CASSQGGRTEAFF
TRBJ1-1 . TRBV27 TRBD1 TGTGCCAGCAGTTTCGGGACAGGGGCGAACACTGAAGCTTTCTTT CASSFGTGANTEAFF
TRBJ2-1 few TRBV7-9 TRBD1 TGTGCCAGCAGCCAAAGGGCAGGGGGCTCCTACAATGAGCAGTTCTTC CASSQRAGGSYNEQFF
TRBJ2-7 . TRBV7-8 . TGTGCCAGCAGCTTAGAGTGGCGGGGATCCACCTACGAGCAGTACTTC CASSLEWRGSTYEQYF
TRBJ2-7 . TRBV5-5 . TGTGCCAGCAGCCTACAGGGCTACGAGCAGTACTTC CASSLQGYEQYF
TRBJ1-5 few TRBV19 TRBD1 TGTGCCAGTAGTACGTCAGGGGGCGGGCAGCCCCAGCATTTT CASSTSGGGQPQHF
TRBJ1-4 . TRBV7-9 TRBD1 TGTGCCAGCAGCTCATACAGGGGGGTGGAGGAAAAACTGTTTTTT CASSSYRGVEEKLFF
TRBJ1-1 . TRBV10-3 . TGTGCCATCTGCTCGGCCGGACATAGCACTGAAGCTTTCTTT CAICSAGHSTEAFF
TRBJ2-1 . TRBV7-8 . TGTGCCAGCACCCCAGGGGGGAATGAGCAGTTCTTC CASTPGGNEQFF
TRBJ1-2 . TRBV19 . TGTGCCAGTACCAGGGGCCTAAACTATGGCTACACCTTC CASTRGLNYGYTF
TRBJ2-5 once TRBV2 . TGTGCCAGCACCACAGGGCAGGAGACCCAGTACTTC CASTTGQETQYF
TRBJ2-1 . TRBV28 . TGTGCCAGCACGCTAACAGGGAGCTCCTACAATGAGCAGTTCTTC CASTLTGSSYNEQFF
TRBJ1-2 . TRBV7-8 TRBD1 TGTGCCAGCTCGGGGGGGACAGGGACTTATGGCTACACCTTC CASSGGTGTYGYTF
TRBJ1-1 once TRBV4-3 . TGCGCCAGCAGCCAAGAGAGCCGGCAGGGTGAAGCTTTCTTT CASSQESRQGEAFF
TRBJ1-5 . TRBV2 . TGTGCCAGCAGTGATTATGGAGGGATAAATCAGCCCCAGCATTTT CASSDYGGINQPQHF
TRBJ1-5 . TRBV5-8 . TGTGCCAGCAGCTTGGCCCCACAGGGTCGGAGCAATCAGCCCCAGCATTTT CASSLAPQGRSNQPQHF
TRBJ2-5 . TRBV14 . TGTGCCAGCAGCCAATTCTACTCAGGGACCCAGTACTTC CASSQFYSGTQYF
TRBJ2-1 . TRBV7-6 . TGTGCCAGCAGCTTCAGTCCCCTGGGGGGTAGCTCCTACAATGAGCAGTTCTTC CASSFSPLGGSSYNEQFF
TRBJ2-2 . TRBV7-3 . TGTGCCAGCAGCCAAAACAGGGCCGACACCGGGGAGCTGTTTTTT CASSQNRADTGELFF
TRBJ2-3 . TRBV5-4 TRBD1 TGTGCCAGCAGTCTCCCCGGGACAGGGGAGCGCGATACGCAGTATTTT CASSLPGTGERDTQYF
TRBJ1-6 . TRBV25-1 TRBD1 TGTGCCAGCGCGGGACAGGGTCCGAACTCACCCCTCCACTTT CASAGQGPNSPLHF
TRBJ1-1 . TRBV5-4 TRBD1 TGTGCCAGCAGCTCCCGGACAGGGGCAGGCACTGAAGCTTTCTTT CASSSRTGAGTEAFF
TRBJ2-1 . TRBV27 TRBD2 TGTGCCAGCAGTGCGGGAGGGCCGGACAATGAGCAGTTCTTC CASSAGGPDNEQFF
TRBJ1-1 . TRBV7-7 TRBD1 TGTGCCAGCAGCCCTGGGACAGGGATGGGCACTGAAGCTTTCTTT CASSPGTGMGTEAFF